The T cell receptor beta chain under discussion was sequenced for a study of neurological immune-mediated disorders. V was pared by 5 bases and J by 1 base, with 0 bases of the junction left unmatched. CDR3 length: 12 residues. In germline, CDR1 is DFQATT, CDR2 SNEGSKA (reference sequence). Libraries used 2 million unsorted PBMCs kept frozen in RNAlater. Template-switch 5'RACE cDNA synthesis added a 10-nucleotide unique molecular identifier. The yield of each sequencing run was over 170 million TCR-beta sequences from 15-18 subjects. Each CDR3 protein gets one entry after TCRdb re-called the 5' RACE reads with MiXCR. The sample yields 55,000 to 70,000 distinct CDR3 sequences, 2.5% to 4% seen once.

The specimen was PBMCs. The TCR comes from a woman aged 45-60 years with multiple sclerosis. The V and J genes are TRBV20-1 and TRBJ2-7; 9 bases line up with TRBD1. The CDR3 sequence: CSAGQGSYEQYF. CDR3 in DNA: TGCAGTGCTGGACAGGGGTCCTACGAGCAGTACTTC.